These 10 T cell receptor beta chains originate from one sample sequenced in a study of T-cell reconstitution after alpha-beta-depleted transplantation in children. A TCRbeta library incorporating unique molecular identifiers was prepared. TCRdb ran MiXCR on the PCR reads and lists one entry per CDR3 protein. The sample yields hundreds of thousands of distinct CDR3 sequences, approximately 12% seen once. The sequenced sample was PBMCs, mostly from graft donor cells, obtained 360 days after TCRalphabeta/CD19-depleted stem cell transplant. The receptors originated from a male patient younger than 18 who had a stem cell transplant for acute myeloid leukemia, so the T cells may come from the graft donor.

This clonotype was counted between two and nine times. The chain uses TRBV14 and TRBJ2-3, with a possible D match to TRBD2 (5 bases). This CDR3 has 16 residues. Germline V CDR1 and CDR2: SGHDN, FVKESK. The V end lost 4 bases, the J end lost 7 bases, and 21 bases lay between the germline ends. The CDR3 region is CASSPEVQRPLHTQYF. The CDR3 DNA reads TGTGCCAGCAGCCCCGAGGTCCAGCGGCCTCTTCATACGCAGTATTTT.

The chain combines TRBV12-3 or TRBV12-4 with TRBJ2-1, with a weak D call TRBD2 (6 bases). The CDR3 sequence is 16 residues long. Trimming removed 2 bases from V and 5 bases from J, with 16 bases in between. The CDR3 nucleotides read TGTGCCAGCAGTTTAAGCGGACGGGAGCGGGACAATGAGCAGTTCTTC. It is translated as CASSLSGRERDNEQFF.

On this clonotype itself: This could be a read error, since a much larger clone is one nucleotide away. The rearrangement links TRBV5-1 to TRBJ2-7; 7 positions match TRBD2. Germline V lookup: CDR1 SGHRS, CDR2 YFSETQ. The CDR3 has 16 residues. The CDR3 sequence: CASRLGTTFDIYEQYF. CDR3 DNA: TGCGCCAGCCGCTTGGGGACTACCTTTGACATATACGAGCAGTACTTC. The full variable domain, completed using reference TRBV5-1 and TRBJ2-7, is KAGVTQTPRYLIKTRGQQVTLSCSPISGHRSVSWYQQTPGQGLQFLFEYFSETQRNKGNFPGRFSGRQFSNSRSEMNVSTLELGDSALYLCASRLGTTFDIYEQYFGPGTRLTVT.

A remark on this clonotype: One base away lies a much larger clone, so this may be a sequencing read error. V gene TRBV7-2 combines with J gene TRBJ1-3; D gene uncertain. The CDR3 extends over 15 amino acids. Germline-derived CDR1 and CDR2 are SGHTA and FQGNSA. The CDR3 DNA reads as TGTGCCGGCAGCTTTTTTCACGCGGGAGGAAACACCATATATTTT. Its translation is CAGSFFHAGGNTIYF.

CDR3 in amino acids: CATSRDNSGTSTDTQYF. CDR3 sequence (DNA): TGTGCCACCAGCAGAGACAATAGCGGAACTAGCACAGATACGCAGTATTTT. V usage is TRBV15 and J usage is TRBJ2-3, with D perhaps matching TRBD2 (6 bases). CDR3 length: 17 amino acids. Between the trimmed V and J ends, which lost 0 bases and 0 bases, there was a span of 13 bases. From germline, CDR1 is LNHNV and CDR2 YYDKDF (reference sequence).

The V and J genes are TRBV19 and TRBJ1-3; D is unresolved. V gave up 9 bases and J gave up 2 bases, with 17 bases separating them. The CDR3 has 15 amino acids. Germline CDR1 reads LNHDA; CDR2 reads SQIVND (reference sequence). This CDR3 reads CASWGAYGPGNTIYF. The CDR3 DNA is TGTGCCAGCTGGGGTGCCTATGGGCCTGGAAACACCATATATTTT.

This clonotype was observed a handful of times. This chain joins TRBV24-1 and TRBJ2-6; D perhaps matches TRBD2 (6 bases). The CDR3 covers 18 residues. Germline assignment: CDR1 KGHDR and CDR2 SFDVKD. V gave up 2 bases and J gave up 0 bases, with 13 bases separating them. The CDR3 spells CATSDSWDSSSGANVLTF. CDR3 sequence (DNA): TGTGCCACCAGTGATTCGTGGGACTCCTCCTCTGGGGCCAACGTCCTGACTTTC.

J is TRBJ2-7 and V is TRBV20-1; tentatively, D is TRBD1 or TRBD2 (5 bases each). Trimming stripped 3 bases from V and 4 bases from J, with 19 bases between. The CDR3 spans 15 residues. Germline V gives CDR1 DFQATT, CDR2 SNEGSKA (reference sequence). The CDR3 sequence: CSARPIRDPLYEQYF. In DNA form, the CDR3 reads TGCAGTGCTAGGCCCATCCGGGACCCGTTATACGAGCAGTACTTC.

The chain has TRBV6-5 and TRBJ2-7, with TRBD1 as a possible D gene (6 bases). The germline V gene has CDR1 MNHEY and CDR2 SVGAGI. V was trimmed by 0 bases and J by 3 bases, leaving 15 bases between them. This CDR3 contains 16 residues. The CDR3 region is CASSYSKFGQIYEQYF. The CDR3 DNA reads as TGTGCCAGCAGTTACTCGAAATTTGGACAGATCTACGAGCAGTACTTC.

This clonotype was seen many times. The chain is built from TRBV12-3 or TRBV12-4 and TRBJ1-2; D is perhaps TRBD1 (5 bases). The CDR3 contains 13 residues. V was pared by 2 bases and J by 7 bases, with 11 bases between. The CDR3 here is CASSLPRRGGYTF. The CDR3 region has the DNA TGTGCCAGCAGTTTACCTAGGAGGGGTGGCTACACCTTC.